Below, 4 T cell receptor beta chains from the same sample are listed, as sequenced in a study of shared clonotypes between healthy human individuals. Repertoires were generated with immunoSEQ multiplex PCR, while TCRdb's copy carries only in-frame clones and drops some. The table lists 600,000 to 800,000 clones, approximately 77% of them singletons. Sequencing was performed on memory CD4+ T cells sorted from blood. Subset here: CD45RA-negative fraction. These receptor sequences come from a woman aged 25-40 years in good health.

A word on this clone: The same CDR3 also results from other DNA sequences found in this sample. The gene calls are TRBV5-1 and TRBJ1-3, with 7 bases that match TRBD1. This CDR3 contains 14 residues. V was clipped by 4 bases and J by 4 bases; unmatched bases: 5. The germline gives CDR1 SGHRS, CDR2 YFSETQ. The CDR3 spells CASSPGTEGNTIYF. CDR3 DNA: TGCGCCAGCAGCCCCGGGACAGAGGGAAACACCATATATTTT.

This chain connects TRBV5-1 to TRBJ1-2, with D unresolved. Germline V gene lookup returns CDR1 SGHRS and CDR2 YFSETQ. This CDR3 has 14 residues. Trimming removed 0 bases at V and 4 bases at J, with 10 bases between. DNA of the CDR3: TGCGCCAGCAGCTTGGATTCGCAGAGCTATGGCTACACCTTC. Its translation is CASSLDSQSYGYTF.

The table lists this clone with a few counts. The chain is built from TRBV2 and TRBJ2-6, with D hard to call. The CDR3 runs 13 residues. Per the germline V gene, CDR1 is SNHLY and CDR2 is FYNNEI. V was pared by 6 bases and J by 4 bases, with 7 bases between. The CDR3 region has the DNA TGTGCCAGCAGGGGTACGGGGGCCAACGTCCTGACTTTC. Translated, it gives CASRGTGANVLTF.

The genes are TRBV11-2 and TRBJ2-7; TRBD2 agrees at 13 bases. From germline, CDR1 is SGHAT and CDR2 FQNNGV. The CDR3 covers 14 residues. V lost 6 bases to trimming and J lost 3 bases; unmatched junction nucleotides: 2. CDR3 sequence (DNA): TGTGCCAGCAGTAGACTAGCGGGGGGCTACGAGCAGTACTTC. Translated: CASSRLAGGYEQYF.